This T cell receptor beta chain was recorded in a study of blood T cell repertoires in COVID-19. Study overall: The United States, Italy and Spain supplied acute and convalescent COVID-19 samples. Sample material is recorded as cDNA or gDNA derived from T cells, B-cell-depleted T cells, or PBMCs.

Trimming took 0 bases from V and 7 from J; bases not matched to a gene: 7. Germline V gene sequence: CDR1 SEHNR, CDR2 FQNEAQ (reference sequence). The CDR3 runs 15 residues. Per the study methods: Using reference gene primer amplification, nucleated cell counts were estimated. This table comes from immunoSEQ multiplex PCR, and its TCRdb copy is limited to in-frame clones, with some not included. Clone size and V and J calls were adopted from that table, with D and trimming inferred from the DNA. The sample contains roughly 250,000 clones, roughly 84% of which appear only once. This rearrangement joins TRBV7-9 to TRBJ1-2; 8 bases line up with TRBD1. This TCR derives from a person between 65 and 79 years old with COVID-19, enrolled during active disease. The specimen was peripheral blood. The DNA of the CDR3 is TGTGCCAGCAGCTTAGCGCGGGACAGGTCTTCTGGCTACACCTTC. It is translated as CASSLARDRSSGYTF.